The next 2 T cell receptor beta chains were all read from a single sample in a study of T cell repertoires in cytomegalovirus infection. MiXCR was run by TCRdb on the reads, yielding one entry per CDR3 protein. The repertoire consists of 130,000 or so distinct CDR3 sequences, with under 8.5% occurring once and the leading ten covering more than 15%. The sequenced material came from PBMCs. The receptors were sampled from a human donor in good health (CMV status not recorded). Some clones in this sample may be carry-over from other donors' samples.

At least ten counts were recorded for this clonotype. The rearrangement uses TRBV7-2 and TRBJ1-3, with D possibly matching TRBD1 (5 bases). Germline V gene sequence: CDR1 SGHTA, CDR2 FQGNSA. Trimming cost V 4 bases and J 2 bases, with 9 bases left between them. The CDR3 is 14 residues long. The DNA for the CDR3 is TGTGCCAGCAGCTCGCTCAGGGCTGGAAACACCATATATTTT. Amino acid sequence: CASSSLRAGNTIYF.

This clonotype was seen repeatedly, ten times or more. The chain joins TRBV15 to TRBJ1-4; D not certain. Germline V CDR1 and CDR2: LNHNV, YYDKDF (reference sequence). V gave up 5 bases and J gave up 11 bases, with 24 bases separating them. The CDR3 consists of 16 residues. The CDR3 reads CATSDPWAASGWKLFF. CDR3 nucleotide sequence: TGTGCCACCAGCGACCCTTGGGCCGCCTCGGGTTGGAAACTGTTTTTT.